This T cell receptor beta chain was identified in a study of cytomegalovirus exposure and HLA in healthy donors. The study's findings and limits: The study listed under 200 cytomegalovirus-associated TCR beta chains. There were a few CMV-associated chains whose specificity for CMV antigens was confirmed in vitro. One later analysis, an examination of the 100 to 150 validation repertoires, found that first-cohort TCR clusters tended to co-occur in them.

V gave up 6 bases and J gave up 1 base; unmatched junction bases: 9. Germline loops: CDR1 LNHDA, CDR2 SQIVND (reference sequence). The CDR3 is 16 residues long. With respect to this clone: Its antigen is undetermined.

Assay: immunoSEQ multiplex PCR; the TCRdb copy retains only in-frame clones and omits some. There are 330,000 or so clones in the sample; about nine tenths occur only once, and 0.7% to 0.85% lies in the top ten. The sequence was obtained from a woman between 18 and 29 years old in good health and CMV-seronegative. The sample taken for sequencing was PBMCs. V and J are TRBV19 and TRBJ2-3, with TRBD1 matching 8 bases. The CDR3 reads CASSLVGQGGTDTQYF. The CDR3 region has the DNA TGTGCCAGTAGCCTCGTAGGACAGGGAGGCACAGATACGCAGTATTTT. Supplemented by reference TRBV19 and TRBJ2-3, the full variable domain reads DGGITQSPKYLFRKEGQNVTLSCEQNLNHDAMYWYRQDPGQGLRLIYYSQIVNDFQKGDIAEGYSVSREKKESFPLTVTSAQKNPTAFYLCASSLVGQGGTDTQYFGPGTRLTVL.